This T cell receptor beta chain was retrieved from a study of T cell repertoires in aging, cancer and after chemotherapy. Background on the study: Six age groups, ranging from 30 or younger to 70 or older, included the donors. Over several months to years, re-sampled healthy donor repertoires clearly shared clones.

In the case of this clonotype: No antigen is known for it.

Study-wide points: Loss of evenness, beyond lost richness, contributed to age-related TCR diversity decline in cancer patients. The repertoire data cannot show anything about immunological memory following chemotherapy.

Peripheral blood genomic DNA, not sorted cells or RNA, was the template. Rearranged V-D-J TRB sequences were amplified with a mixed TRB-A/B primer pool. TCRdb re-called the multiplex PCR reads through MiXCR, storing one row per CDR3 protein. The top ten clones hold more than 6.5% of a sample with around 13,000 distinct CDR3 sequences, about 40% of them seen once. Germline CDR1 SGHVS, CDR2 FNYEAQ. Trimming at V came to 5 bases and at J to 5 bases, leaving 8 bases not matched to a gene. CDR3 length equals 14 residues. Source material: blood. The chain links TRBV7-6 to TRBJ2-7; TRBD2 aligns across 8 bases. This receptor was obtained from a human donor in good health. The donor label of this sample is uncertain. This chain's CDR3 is CASSPLAERNEQYF. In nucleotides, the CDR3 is TGTGCCAGCAGCCCACTAGCGGAAAGGAACGAGCAGTACTTC.